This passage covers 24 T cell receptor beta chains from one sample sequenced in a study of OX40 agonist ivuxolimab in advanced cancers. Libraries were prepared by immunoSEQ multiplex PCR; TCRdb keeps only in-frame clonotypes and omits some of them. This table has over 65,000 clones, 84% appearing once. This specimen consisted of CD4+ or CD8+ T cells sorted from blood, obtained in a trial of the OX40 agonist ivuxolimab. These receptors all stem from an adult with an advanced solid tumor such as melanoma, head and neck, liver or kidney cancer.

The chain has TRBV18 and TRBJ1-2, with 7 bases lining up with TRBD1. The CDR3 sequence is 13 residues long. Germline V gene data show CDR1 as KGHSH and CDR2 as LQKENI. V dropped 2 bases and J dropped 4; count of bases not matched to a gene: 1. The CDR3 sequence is CASSPGTAYGYTF. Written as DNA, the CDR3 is TGTGCCAGCTCACCAGGGACAGCCTATGGCTACACCTTC.

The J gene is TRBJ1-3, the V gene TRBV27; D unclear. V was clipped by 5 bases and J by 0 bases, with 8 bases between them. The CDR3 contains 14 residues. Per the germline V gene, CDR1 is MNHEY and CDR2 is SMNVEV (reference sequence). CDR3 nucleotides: TGTGCCAGCAGTCCGACCAGCTCTGGAAACACCATATATTTT. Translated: CASSPTSSGNTIYF.

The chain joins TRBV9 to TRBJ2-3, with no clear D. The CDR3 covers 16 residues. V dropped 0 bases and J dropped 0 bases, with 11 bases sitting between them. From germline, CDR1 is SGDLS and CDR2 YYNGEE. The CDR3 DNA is TGTGCCAGCAGCGTAGGGGTGGGGTCTAGCACAGATACGCAGTATTTT. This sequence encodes CASSVGVGSSTDTQYF.

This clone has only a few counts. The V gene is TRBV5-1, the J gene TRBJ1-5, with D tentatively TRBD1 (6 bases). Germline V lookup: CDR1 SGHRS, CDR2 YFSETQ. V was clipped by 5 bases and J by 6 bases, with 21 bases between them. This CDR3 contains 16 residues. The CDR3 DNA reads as TGCGCCAGCAGTCCCCGTATGGGGGGCCCGGGTCAGCCCCAGCATTTT. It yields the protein CASSPRMGGPGQPQHF.

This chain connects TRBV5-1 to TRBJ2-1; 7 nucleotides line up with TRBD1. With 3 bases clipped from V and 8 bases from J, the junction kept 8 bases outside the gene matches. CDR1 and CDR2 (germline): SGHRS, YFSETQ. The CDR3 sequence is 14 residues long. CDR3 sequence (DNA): TGCGCCAGCAGCTCCCACAGGGGTGACGATGAGCAGTTCTTC. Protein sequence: CASSSHRGDDEQFF.

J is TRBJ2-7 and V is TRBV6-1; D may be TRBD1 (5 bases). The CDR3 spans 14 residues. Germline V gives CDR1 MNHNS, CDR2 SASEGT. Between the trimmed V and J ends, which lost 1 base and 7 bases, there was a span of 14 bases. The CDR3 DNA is TGTGCCAGCAGTGAAGTCAGGGCGCTCAAGGAGCAGTACTTC. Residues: CASSEVRALKEQYF.

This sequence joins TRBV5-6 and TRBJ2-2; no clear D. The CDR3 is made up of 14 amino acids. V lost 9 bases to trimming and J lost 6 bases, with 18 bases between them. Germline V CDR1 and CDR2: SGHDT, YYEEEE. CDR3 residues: CATQGLGDSGELFF. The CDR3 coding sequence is TGTGCCACCCAAGGGCTAGGTGATTCCGGGGAGCTGTTTTTT. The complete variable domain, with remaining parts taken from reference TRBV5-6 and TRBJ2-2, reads DAGVTQSPTHLIKTRGQQVTLRCSPKSGHDTVSWYQQALGQGPQFIFQYYEEEERQRGNFPDRFSGHQFPNYSSELNVNALLLGDSALYLCATQGLGDSGELFFGEGSRLTVL.

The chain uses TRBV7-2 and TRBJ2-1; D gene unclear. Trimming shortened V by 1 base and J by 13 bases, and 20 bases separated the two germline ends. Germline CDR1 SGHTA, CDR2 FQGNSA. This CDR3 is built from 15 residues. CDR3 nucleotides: TGTGCCAGCAGCTTAGGTTCGGCCAGTCGGCGAGAACAGTTCTTC. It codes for CASSLGSASRREQFF. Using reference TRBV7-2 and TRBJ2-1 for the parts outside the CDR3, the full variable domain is GAGVSQSPSNKVTEKGKDVELRCDPISGHTALYWYRQSLGQGLEFLIYFQGNSAPDKSGLPSDRFSAERTGGSVSTLTIQRTQQEDSAVYLCASSLGSASRREQFFGPGTRLTVL.

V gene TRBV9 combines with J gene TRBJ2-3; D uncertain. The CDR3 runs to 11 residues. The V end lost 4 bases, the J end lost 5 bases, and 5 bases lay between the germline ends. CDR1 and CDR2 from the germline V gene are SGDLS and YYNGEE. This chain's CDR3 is CASSRGDTQYF. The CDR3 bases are TGTGCCAGCAGCAGAGGAGATACGCAGTATTTT.

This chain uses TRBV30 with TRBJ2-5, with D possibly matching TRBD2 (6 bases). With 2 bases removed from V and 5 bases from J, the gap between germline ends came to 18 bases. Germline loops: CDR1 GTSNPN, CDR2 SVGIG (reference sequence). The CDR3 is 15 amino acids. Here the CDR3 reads CAWSFLRGLRETQYF. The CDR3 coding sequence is TGTGCCTGGAGTTTTCTCCGCGGACTACGCGAGACCCAGTACTTC.

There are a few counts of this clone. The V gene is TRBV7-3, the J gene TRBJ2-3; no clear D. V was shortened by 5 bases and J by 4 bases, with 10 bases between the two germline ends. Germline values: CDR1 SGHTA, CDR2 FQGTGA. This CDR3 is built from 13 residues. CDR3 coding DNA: TGTGCCAGCAGCCCAAATGGGGCAGATACGCAGTATTTT. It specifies CASSPNGADTQYF.

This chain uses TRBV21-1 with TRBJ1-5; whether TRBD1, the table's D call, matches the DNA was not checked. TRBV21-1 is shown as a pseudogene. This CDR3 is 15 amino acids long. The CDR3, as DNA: TGTGCCAGCAGCTTTCTTAGACAGGCGATAAAGCCCCAGCATTTT. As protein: CASSFLRQAIKPQHF.

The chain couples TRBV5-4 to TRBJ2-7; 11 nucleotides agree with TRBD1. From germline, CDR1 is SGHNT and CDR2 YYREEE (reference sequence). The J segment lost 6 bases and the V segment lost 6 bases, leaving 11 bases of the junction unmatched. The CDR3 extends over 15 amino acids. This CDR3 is CASKKDRGRDSEQYF. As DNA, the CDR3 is TGTGCCAGCAAAAAGGACAGGGGGCGCGACTCCGAGCAGTACTTC.

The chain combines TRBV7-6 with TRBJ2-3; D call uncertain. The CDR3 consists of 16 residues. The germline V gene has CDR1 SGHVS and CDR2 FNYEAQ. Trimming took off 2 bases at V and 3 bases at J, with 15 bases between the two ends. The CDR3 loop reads CASSLRLGTSTDTQYF. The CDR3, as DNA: TGTGCCAGCAGCTTAAGGCTGGGCACATCAACAGATACGCAGTATTTT.

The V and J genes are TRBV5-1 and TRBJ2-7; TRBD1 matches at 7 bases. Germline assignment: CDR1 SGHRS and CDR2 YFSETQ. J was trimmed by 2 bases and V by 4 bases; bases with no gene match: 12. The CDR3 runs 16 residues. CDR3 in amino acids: CASSPNAGTATYEQYF. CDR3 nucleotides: TGCGCCAGCAGCCCAAACGCCGGGACAGCTACCTACGAGCAGTACTTC.

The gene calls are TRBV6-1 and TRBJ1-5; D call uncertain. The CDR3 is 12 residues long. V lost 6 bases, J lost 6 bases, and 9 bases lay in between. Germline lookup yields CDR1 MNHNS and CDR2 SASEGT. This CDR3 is CASRYRAQPQHF. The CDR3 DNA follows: TGTGCCAGCAGATATAGGGCTCAGCCCCAGCATTTT.

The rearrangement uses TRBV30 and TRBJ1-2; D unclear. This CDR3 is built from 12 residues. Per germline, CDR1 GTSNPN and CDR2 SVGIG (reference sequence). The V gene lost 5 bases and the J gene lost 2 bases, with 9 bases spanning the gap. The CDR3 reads CAWAPTNYGYTF. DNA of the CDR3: TGTGCCTGGGCCCCAACCAACTATGGCTACACCTTC.

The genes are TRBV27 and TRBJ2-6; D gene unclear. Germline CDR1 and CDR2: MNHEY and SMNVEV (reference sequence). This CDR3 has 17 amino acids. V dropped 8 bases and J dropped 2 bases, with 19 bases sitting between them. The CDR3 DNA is TGTGCCAGCTCTAGGTTGGACCCCATCACTGGGGCCAACGTCCTGACTTTC. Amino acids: CASSRLDPITGANVLTF.

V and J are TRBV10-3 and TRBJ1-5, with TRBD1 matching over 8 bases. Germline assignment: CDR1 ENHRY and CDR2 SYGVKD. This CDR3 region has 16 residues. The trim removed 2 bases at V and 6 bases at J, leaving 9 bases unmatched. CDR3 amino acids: CAISETSQGAGQPQHF. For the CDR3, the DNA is TGTGCCATCAGTGAGACGTCGCAGGGGGCAGGTCAGCCCCAGCATTTT.

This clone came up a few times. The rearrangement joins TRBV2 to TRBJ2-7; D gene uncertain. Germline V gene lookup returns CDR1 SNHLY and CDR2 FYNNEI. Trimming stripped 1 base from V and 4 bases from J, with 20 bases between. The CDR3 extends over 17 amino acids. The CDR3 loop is CASSEVVLRSGRYEQYF. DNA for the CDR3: TGTGCCAGCAGTGAAGTCGTCCTACGGAGTGGCAGGTACGAGCAGTACTTC.

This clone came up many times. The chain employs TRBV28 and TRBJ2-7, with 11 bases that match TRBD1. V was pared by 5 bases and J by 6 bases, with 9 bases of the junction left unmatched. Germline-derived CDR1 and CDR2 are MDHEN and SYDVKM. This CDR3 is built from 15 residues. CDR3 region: CASSPTDRGLGEQYF. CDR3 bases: TGTGCCAGCAGTCCCACGGACAGGGGGCTTGGCGAGCAGTACTTC.

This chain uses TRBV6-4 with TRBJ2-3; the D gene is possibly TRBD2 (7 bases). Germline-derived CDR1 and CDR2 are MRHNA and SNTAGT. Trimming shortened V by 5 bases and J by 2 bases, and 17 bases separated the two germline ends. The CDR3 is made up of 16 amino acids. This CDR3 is CASSLSPAGATDTQYF. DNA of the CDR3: TGTGCCAGCAGTTTGTCCCCGGCGGGGGCCACAGATACGCAGTATTTT.

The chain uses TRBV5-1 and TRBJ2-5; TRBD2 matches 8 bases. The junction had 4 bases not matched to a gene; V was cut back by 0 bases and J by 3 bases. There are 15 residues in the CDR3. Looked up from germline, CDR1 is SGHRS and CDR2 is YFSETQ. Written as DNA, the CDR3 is TGCGCCAGCAGCTTGGTTACTAGCGGTAAAGAGACCCAGTACTTC. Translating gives CASSLVTSGKETQYF.

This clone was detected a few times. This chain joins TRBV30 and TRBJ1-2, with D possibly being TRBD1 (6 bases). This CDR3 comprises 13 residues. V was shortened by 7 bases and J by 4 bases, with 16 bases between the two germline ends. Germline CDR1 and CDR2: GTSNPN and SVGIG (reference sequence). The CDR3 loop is CASMGGRGYGYTF. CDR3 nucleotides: TGTGCCTCGATGGGGGGCCGTGGCTATGGCTACACCTTC.